These T cell receptor beta chains were read from a single sample in a study of cytomegalovirus exposure and HLA in healthy donors. The method was immunoSEQ multiplex PCR; TCRdb's version includes in-frame clones alone and lacks a portion of them. The sample carries about 120,000 clones, less than 20% recorded once. The source material was PBMCs. The receptors were sampled from a woman aged 18 to 35 in good health and CMV-seronegative. The CDR3 runs from the conserved cysteine through the conserved F or W. A D gene is named only where the DNA matches it firmly.

J: TRBJ1-2; D: -; V: TRBV30; CDR3: CAWSGPARAYGYTF
J: TRBJ2-7; D: TRBD1; V: TRBV19; CDR3: CASSYGQGSYEQYF
J: TRBJ2-3; D: -; V: TRBV6-6; CDR3: CASSYSTRRGGDTQYF
J: TRBJ2-5; D: TRBD2; V: TRBV5-4; CDR3: CASSLGTSGWETQYF
J: TRBJ2-5; D: -; V: TRBV5-4; CDR3: CASSGTSAQETQYF
J: TRBJ2-3; D: TRBD2; V: TRBV6-4; CDR3: CASSFDGRTDTQYF
J: TRBJ1-1; D: -; V: TRBV4-1; CDR3: CASSQEGGGYTEAFF
J: TRBJ1-1; D: -; V: TRBV28; CDR3: CASRVTPNTEAFF
J: TRBJ2-1; D: TRBD2; V: TRBV19; CDR3: CASSILGDYNEQFF
J: TRBJ2-5; D: TRBD2; V: TRBV5-5; CDR3: CASSIGLAGRETQYF
J: TRBJ1-2; D: -; V: TRBV5-1; CDR3: CARSGGGNYGYTF
J: TRBJ2-1; D: -; V: TRBV7-9; CDR3: CASSPDSPNEQFF
J: TRBJ2-7; D: -; V: TRBV5-1; CDR3: CASSLRPGAEQYF
J: TRBJ2-2; D: TRBD1; V: TRBV18; CDR3: CASSRGQGARTGELFF
J: TRBJ1-4; D: -; V: TRBV4-2; CDR3: CGGGGSEEKLFF
J: TRBJ2-3; D: TRBD2; V: TRBV25-1; CDR3: CASSELGLAGSTDTQYF
J: TRBJ2-7; D: TRBD1; V: TRBV19; CDR3: CASRDRGYEQYF
J: TRBJ2-1; D: -; V: TRBV4-3; CDR3: CASSQLGLTAGEQFF
J: TRBJ1-5; D: TRBD1; V: TRBV2; CDR3: CASRGGQGTNQPQHF
J: TRBJ2-3; D: TRBD2; V: TRBV6-6; CDR3: CASSYSGTSVDTQYF
J: TRBJ1-2; D: -; V: TRBV19; CDR3: CASIRVGGYGYTF
J: TRBJ2-7; D: TRBD1; V: TRBV9; CDR3: CASSPAGTGVYEQYF
J: TRBJ1-6; D: TRBD1; V: TRBV15; CDR3: CATSRDRGYNSPLHF
J: TRBJ1-3; D: TRBD1; V: TRBV4-2; CDR3: CASSFPDRGRGSGNTIYF